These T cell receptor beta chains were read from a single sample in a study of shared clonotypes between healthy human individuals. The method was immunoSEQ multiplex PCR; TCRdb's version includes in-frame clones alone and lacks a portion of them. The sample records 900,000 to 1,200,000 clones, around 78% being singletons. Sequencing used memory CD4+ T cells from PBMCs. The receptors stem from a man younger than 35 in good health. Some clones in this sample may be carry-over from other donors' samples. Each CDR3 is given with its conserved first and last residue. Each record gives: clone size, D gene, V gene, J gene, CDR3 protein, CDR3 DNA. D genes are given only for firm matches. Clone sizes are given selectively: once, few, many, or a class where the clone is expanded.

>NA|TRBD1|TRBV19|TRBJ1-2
CASSADRDYGYTF
TGTGCCAGTAGTGCCGACAGGGATTATGGCTACACCTTC
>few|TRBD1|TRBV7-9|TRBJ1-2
CASSRGQGESGYTF
TGTGCCAGCAGCCGAGGACAGGGGGAAAGTGGCTACACCTTC
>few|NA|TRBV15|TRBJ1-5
CATSRDLFEANQPQHF
TGTGCCACCAGCAGAGATTTGTTCGAGGCAAATCAGCCCCAGCATTTT
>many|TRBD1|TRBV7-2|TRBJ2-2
CASSSRQGTGELFF
TGTGCCAGCAGCTCTCGACAGGGAACCGGGGAGCTGTTTTTT
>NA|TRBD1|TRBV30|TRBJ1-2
CAWSAGQGFSGYTF
TGTGCCTGGAGTGCCGGACAGGGGTTTAGTGGCTACACCTTC
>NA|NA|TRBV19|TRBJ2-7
CASRTGSNRQYF
TGTGCCAGTAGGACCGGGTCTAATAGGCAGTACTTC
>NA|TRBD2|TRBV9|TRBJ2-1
CASSPDSGSGLLEQFF
TGTGCCAGCAGCCCTGATAGCGGGAGCGGGCTTCTCGAGCAGTTCTTC
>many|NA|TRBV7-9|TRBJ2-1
CASSPAVKEGGFRNEQFF
TGTGCCAGCAGCCCCGCGGTAAAAGAGGGGGGATTCCGTAATGAGCAGTTCTTC
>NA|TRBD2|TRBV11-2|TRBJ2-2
CASRRTSGVDGELFF
TGTGCCAGCAGACGTACTAGCGGGGTGGACGGGGAGCTGTTTTTT
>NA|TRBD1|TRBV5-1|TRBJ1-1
CASSTGQGRRNTEAFF
TGCGCCAGCAGCACCGGACAGGGGCGAAGGAACACTGAAGCTTTCTTT
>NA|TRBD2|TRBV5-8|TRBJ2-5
CASSRGLAGGETQYF
TGTGCCAGCAGCCGAGGACTAGCGGGGGGGGAGACCCAGTACTTC
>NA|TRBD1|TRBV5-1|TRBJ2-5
CASSRDRTQETQYF
TGCGCCAGCAGCAGGGACAGAACTCAAGAGACCCAGTACTTC
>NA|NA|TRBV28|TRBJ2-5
CASSERTESLGTQYF
TGTGCCAGCAGTGAGCGGACAGAATCCCTTGGGACCCAGTACTTC
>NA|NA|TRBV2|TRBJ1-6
CASRATENSPLHF
TGTGCCAGCAGAGCAACAGAGAATTCACCCCTCCACTTT
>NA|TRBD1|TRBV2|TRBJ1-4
CASSIQGKNEKLFF
TGTGCCAGCAGCATACAGGGGAAGAATGAAAAACTGTTTTTT
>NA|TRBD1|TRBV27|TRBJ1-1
CASRLADRVNTEAFF
TGTGCCAGCAGATTGGCGGACAGGGTGAACACTGAAGCTTTCTTT
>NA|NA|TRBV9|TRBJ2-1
CASSGGVGASSYNEQFF
TGTGCCAGCAGCGGCGGCGTGGGGGCGAGCTCCTACAATGAGCAGTTCTTC